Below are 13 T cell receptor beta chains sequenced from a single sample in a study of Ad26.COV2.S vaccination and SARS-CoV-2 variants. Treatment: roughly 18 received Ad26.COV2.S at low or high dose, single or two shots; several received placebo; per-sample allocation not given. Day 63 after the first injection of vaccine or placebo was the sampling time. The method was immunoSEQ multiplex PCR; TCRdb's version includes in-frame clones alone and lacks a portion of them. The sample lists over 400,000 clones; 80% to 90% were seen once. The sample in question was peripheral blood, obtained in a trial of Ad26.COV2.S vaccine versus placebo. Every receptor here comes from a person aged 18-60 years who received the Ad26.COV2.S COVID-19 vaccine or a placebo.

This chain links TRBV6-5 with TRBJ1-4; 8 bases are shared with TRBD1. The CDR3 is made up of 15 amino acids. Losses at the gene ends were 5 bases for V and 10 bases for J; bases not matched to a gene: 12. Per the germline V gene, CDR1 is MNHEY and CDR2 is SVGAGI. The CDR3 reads CASSPWTGRGGKLFF. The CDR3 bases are TGTGCCAGCAGTCCCTGGACAGGGAGGGGAGGAAAACTGTTTTTT.

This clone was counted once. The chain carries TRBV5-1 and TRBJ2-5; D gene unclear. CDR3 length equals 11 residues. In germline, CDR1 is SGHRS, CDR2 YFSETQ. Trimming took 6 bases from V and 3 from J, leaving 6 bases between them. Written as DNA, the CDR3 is TGCGCCAGCAACTTAGAAGAGACCCAGTACTTC. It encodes CASNLEETQYF. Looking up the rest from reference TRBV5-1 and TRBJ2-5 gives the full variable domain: KAGVTQTPRYLIKTRGQQVTLSCSPISGHRSVSWYQQTPGQGLQFLFEYFSETQRNKGNFPGRFSGRQFSNSRSEMNVSTLELGDSALYLCASNLEETQYFGPGTRLLVL.

CDR3 loop: CASSLAETEEAFF. The CDR3, as DNA: TGTGCCAGCAGTTTAGCCGAGACTGAAGAAGCTTTCTTT. The rearrangement joins TRBV12-3 or TRBV12-4 to TRBJ1-1; the D is unclear. CDR3 size: 13 residues. Trimming removed 0 bases at V and 8 bases at J, with 10 bases between.

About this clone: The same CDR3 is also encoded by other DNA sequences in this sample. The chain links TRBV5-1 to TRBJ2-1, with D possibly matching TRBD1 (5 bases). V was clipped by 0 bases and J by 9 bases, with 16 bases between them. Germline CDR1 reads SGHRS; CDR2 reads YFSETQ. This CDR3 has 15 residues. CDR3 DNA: TGCGCCAGCAGCTTGGAAACCTCCCAGGGCGGTGAGCAGTTCTTC. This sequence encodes CASSLETSQGGEQFF.

The CDR3 sequence: CASSLDRGLEQYF. The CDR3 DNA follows: TGTGCCAGCAGCTTAGACCGAGGGCTCGAGCAGTACTTC. The chain has TRBV7-3 and TRBJ2-7, with TRBD2 as a possible D gene (5 bases). The length of the CDR3 is 13 residues. Germline V lookup: CDR1 SGHTA, CDR2 FQGTGA. Trimming took off 2 bases at V and 6 bases at J, with 11 bases between the two ends.

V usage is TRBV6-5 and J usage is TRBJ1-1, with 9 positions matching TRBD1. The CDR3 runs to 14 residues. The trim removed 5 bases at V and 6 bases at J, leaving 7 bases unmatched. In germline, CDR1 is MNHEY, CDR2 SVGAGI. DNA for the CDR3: TGTGCCAGCAGTAGGGGACAGGGCTTATCTGAAGCTTTCTTT. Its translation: CASSRGQGLSEAFF.

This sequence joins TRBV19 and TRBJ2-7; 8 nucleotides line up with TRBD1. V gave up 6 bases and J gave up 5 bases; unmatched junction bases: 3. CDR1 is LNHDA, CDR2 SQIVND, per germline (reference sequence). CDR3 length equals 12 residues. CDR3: CASSDRGDEQYF. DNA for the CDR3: TGTGCCAGTAGCGACAGGGGAGACGAGCAGTACTTC.

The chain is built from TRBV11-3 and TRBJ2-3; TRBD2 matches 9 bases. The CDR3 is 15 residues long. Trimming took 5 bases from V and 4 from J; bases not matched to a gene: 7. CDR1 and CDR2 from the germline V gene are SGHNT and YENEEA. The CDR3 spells CASSKIAGAADTQYF. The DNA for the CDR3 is TGTGCCAGCAGCAAAATAGCGGGAGCGGCAGATACGCAGTATTTT.

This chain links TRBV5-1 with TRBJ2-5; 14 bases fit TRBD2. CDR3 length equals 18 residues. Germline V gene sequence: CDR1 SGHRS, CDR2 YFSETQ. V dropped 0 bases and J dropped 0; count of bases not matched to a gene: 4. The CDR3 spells CASSLVGTSGGYQETQYF. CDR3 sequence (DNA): TGCGCCAGCAGCTTGGTCGGGACTAGCGGGGGTTACCAAGAGACCCAGTACTTC.

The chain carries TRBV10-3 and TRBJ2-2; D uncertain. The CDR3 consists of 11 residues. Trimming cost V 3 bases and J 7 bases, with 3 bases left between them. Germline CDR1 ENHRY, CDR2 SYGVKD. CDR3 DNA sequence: TGTGCCATCAGTGACGGCGGGGAGCTGTTTTTT. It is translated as CAISDGGELFF.

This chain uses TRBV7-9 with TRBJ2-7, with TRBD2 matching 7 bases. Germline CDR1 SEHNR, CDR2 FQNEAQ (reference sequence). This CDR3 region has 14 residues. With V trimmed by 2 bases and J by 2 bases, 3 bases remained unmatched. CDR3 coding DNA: TGTGCCAGCAGCTTATCAGGACTAGCCTACGAGCAGTACGTC. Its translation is CASSLSGLAYEQYV.

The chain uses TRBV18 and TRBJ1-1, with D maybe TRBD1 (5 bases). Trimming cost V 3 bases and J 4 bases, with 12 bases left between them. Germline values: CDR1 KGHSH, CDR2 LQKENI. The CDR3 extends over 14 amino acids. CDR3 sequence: CASSPSRQGTEAFF. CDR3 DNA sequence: TGTGCCAGCTCACCGTCAAGGCAGGGCACTGAAGCTTTCTTT.

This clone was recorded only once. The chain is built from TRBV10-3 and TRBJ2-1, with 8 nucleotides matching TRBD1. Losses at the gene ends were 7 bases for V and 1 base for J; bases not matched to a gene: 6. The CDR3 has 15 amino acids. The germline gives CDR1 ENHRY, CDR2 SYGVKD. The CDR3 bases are TGTGCCATCAATCAGGGGGCAGGTTCCTACAATGAGCAGTTCTTC. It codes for CAINQGAGSYNEQFF.